This is a list of T cell receptor beta chains from one sample in a study of post-analysis software for immune sequencing data. MiXCR, run by TCRdb on the PCR reads, gives a single entry per CDR3 protein. In the table there are 450,000 or so distinct CDR3 sequences, around 40% of which are singletons. Sample: blood. These receptors originate from a girl aged 10 to 17 with multiple sclerosis. Both conserved end residues are part of each CDR3. The D gene is left open where the match is weak. Rows give clone size only sometimes, using once, few, many, or a class for an expanded clone.

j_call: TRBJ2-1
d_call: TRBD2
clone_size: NA
v_call: TRBV20-1
cdr3_nt: TGCAGTGCCCCCAGGCGGGAGATGGGGAATGAGCAGTTCTTC
cdr3_aa: CSAPRREMGNEQFF

j_call: TRBJ2-3
d_call: TRBD2
clone_size: once
v_call: TRBV27
cdr3_nt: TGTGCCAGCAGTTTCGGACTAGCGGGAGGGCAGGAAGATACGCAGTATTTT
cdr3_aa: CASSFGLAGGQEDTQYF

j_call: TRBJ2-7
d_call: NA
clone_size: NA
v_call: TRBV28
cdr3_nt: TGTGCCAGCAGTTTGAAGATTTTTGTCTACGAGCAGTACTTC
cdr3_aa: CASSLKIFVYEQYF

j_call: TRBJ2-3
d_call: TRBD2
clone_size: NA
v_call: TRBV11-2
cdr3_nt: TGTGCCAGCAGTTCCGGGACTAGAGGGAGCACAGATACGCAGTATTTT
cdr3_aa: CASSSGTRGSTDTQYF

j_call: TRBJ2-2
d_call: NA
clone_size: NA
v_call: TRBV30
cdr3_nt: TGTGCCTGGAGTGCCGGAGGGGCTACCGGGGAGCTGTTTTTT
cdr3_aa: CAWSAGGATGELFF

j_call: TRBJ2-7
d_call: TRBD2
clone_size: few
v_call: TRBV20-1
cdr3_nt: TGCAGTGTTATGACTAGCGGCTCCTACGAGCAGTACTTC
cdr3_aa: CSVMTSGSYEQYF

j_call: TRBJ2-7
d_call: NA
clone_size: NA
v_call: TRBV28
cdr3_nt: TGTGCCAGCAGTCGACTCGGGACCCCCCAGAGCTCGGTGAATCAGTACTTC
cdr3_aa: CASSRLGTPQSSVNQYF

j_call: TRBJ2-4
d_call: NA
clone_size: NA
v_call: TRBV3-1
cdr3_nt: TGTGCCAGCAGCCCGGACAGTCTAGCCAAAAACATTCAGTACTTC
cdr3_aa: CASSPDSLAKNIQYF

j_call: TRBJ2-3
d_call: NA
clone_size: NA
v_call: TRBV5-1
cdr3_nt: TGCGCCAGCAGCCCCCGCCTCGACCATTCTACGCAGTATTTT
cdr3_aa: CASSPRLDHSTQYF

j_call: TRBJ2-3
d_call: NA
clone_size: once
v_call: TRBV7-3
cdr3_nt: TGTGCCGGCAGTTTTACAGCCACAGATACGCAGTATTTT
cdr3_aa: CAGSFTATDTQYF

j_call: TRBJ1-2
d_call: TRBD1
clone_size: NA
v_call: TRBV27
cdr3_nt: TGTGCCAGCAGTTCTACGACAGGGTACTATGGCTACACCTTC
cdr3_aa: CASSSTTGYYGYTF

j_call: TRBJ2-1
d_call: TRBD2
clone_size: NA
v_call: TRBV7-2
cdr3_nt: TGTGCCAGCAGCCGGACTAGCGGCTACGGTGAGCAGTTCTTC
cdr3_aa: CASSRTSGYGEQFF

j_call: TRBJ2-1
d_call: NA
clone_size: NA
v_call: TRBV21-1
cdr3_nt: TGTGCCAGCAGGCTAGCGAGAACCAATGAGCAGTTCTTC
cdr3_aa: CASRLARTNEQFF

j_call: TRBJ1-2
d_call: NA
clone_size: NA
v_call: TRBV7-9
cdr3_nt: TGTGCCAGCAGCACCAGCACAGGGAATGGCTACACCTTC
cdr3_aa: CASSTSTGNGYTF

j_call: TRBJ2-3
d_call: NA
clone_size: few
v_call: TRBV2
cdr3_nt: TGTGCCAGCAGCGAAAATACGCAGTATTTT
cdr3_aa: CASSENTQYF

j_call: TRBJ2-4
d_call: NA
clone_size: NA
v_call: TRBV28
cdr3_nt: TGTGCCAGCAGTTTAGGGGGGGCCTTCTTAGCCAAAAACATTCAGTACTTC
cdr3_aa: CASSLGGAFLAKNIQYF

j_call: TRBJ1-4
d_call: NA
clone_size: NA
v_call: TRBV6-5
cdr3_nt: TGTGCCAGCAGTCCACCCGGGAGGGGGGTGGTAAAACTGTTTTTT
cdr3_aa: CASSPPGRGVVKLFF

j_call: TRBJ2-3
d_call: NA
clone_size: NA
v_call: TRBV7-2
cdr3_nt: TGTGCCAGCAGTGCGACTAGGGGAGATACGCAGTATTTT
cdr3_aa: CASSATRGDTQYF

j_call: TRBJ2-7
d_call: TRBD1
clone_size: NA
v_call: TRBV7-9
cdr3_nt: TGTGCCAGCAGCAACCGGGACAGGGGGCTCGAGGACTTTTCCTACGAGCAGTACTTC
cdr3_aa: CASSNRDRGLEDFSYEQYF

j_call: TRBJ2-4
d_call: TRBD2
clone_size: NA
v_call: TRBV20-1
cdr3_nt: TGCAGTGCAGAAGAGCGGGGTCTAGCCAAAAACATTCAGTACTTC
cdr3_aa: CSAEERGLAKNIQYF

j_call: TRBJ1-2
d_call: NA
clone_size: few
v_call: TRBV7-2
cdr3_nt: TGTGCCAGCAGCCCCCGTCAGGAGAACTATGGCTACACCTTC
cdr3_aa: CASSPRQENYGYTF

j_call: TRBJ1-1
d_call: NA
clone_size: NA
v_call: TRBV7-2
cdr3_nt: TGTGCCAGCAGGGAGGGGGGGGGCACTGAAGCTTTCTTT
cdr3_aa: CASREGGGTEAFF

j_call: TRBJ2-7
d_call: NA
clone_size: NA
v_call: TRBV28
cdr3_nt: TGTGCCAGCACCCCGCGGGGGGACAGGGCATCGAGCTCCTACGAGCAGTACTTC
cdr3_aa: CASTPRGDRASSSYEQYF

j_call: TRBJ2-7
d_call: TRBD2
clone_size: NA
v_call: TRBV5-1
cdr3_nt: TGCGCCAGCAGCTTGGTTGCGGGACTAGCGGGAGCCACCTCCTACGAGCAGTACTTC
cdr3_aa: CASSLVAGLAGATSYEQYF

j_call: TRBJ1-1
d_call: TRBD1
clone_size: NA
v_call: TRBV7-8
cdr3_nt: TGTGCCAGCAGTTTACGGACAGGGGGCGTGAACACTGAAGCTTTCTTT
cdr3_aa: CASSLRTGGVNTEAFF

j_call: TRBJ2-1
d_call: NA
clone_size: few
v_call: TRBV11-2
cdr3_nt: TGTGCCAGCAGCCGAGGTAATGAGCAGTTCTTC
cdr3_aa: CASSRGNEQFF

j_call: TRBJ2-5
d_call: NA
clone_size: many
v_call: TRBV7-8
cdr3_nt: TGTGCCAGCAGCTTAAGGCGGGATGGCCAAGAGACCCAGTACTTC
cdr3_aa: CASSLRRDGQETQYF